The 23 T cell receptor beta chains below come from one sample, sequenced in a study of blood T cells in healthy people across ages. Together with a sample-barcoded 5' primer, a J-beta primer mix was included in a second PCR lasting about 6 to 11 cycles. TCRdb reanalysed the 5' RACE reads using MiXCR and keeps one entry per CDR3 protein. The sample lists some 710,000 distinct CDR3 sequences; about 45% were seen once. The sample consisted of blood. The receptors originated from an older man in good health.

The chain has TRBV7-9 and TRBJ2-1; the D gene is possibly TRBD2 (6 bases). Germline V lookup: CDR1 SEHNR, CDR2 FQNEAQ (reference sequence). The CDR3 spans 14 residues. V dropped 2 bases and J dropped 5 bases, with 10 bases sitting between them. In DNA form, the CDR3 reads TGTGCCAGCAGCTTAAGCGGGCTCGACAATGAGCAGTTCTTC. The encoded protein is CASSLSGLDNEQFF.

As regards this clonotype: The missing conserved phenylalanine or tryptophan at the end of this CDR3 makes a read error likely. The genes are TRBV3-1 and TRBJ2-7; 7 positions match TRBD2. From germline, CDR1 is LGHDT and CDR2 YNNKEL (reference sequence). The CDR3 covers 14 residues. Germline trimming cut 3 bases from V and 3 bases from J; bases unmatched to any gene: 5. The CDR3 coding sequence is TGTGCCAGCAGCCAGTCGGGCGGGAGCTACGAGCAGTACTTA. Translated, it gives CASSQSGGSYEQYL.

V is TRBV10-3 and J is TRBJ2-3, with 12 bases lining up with TRBD2. There are 15 residues in the CDR3. The V gene's germline CDR1 is ENHRY and CDR2 SYGVKD. V shed 11 bases, J shed 2 bases, and the junction held 8 bases outside the gene matches. In nucleotides, the CDR3 is TGTGCCTCGAAAGGGACTAGCGGGTACACAGATACGCAGTATTTT. This translates into CASKGTSGYTDTQYF.

This clonotype was observed at least ten times. The rearrangement links TRBV27 to TRBJ2-7, with D unclear. V was shortened by 5 bases and J by 2 bases, with 13 bases between the two germline ends. The CDR3 is 14 amino acids. Germline V gives CDR1 MNHEY, CDR2 SMNVEV (reference sequence). DNA for the CDR3: TGTGCCAGCAGTCCAGGCGGAAGCGCCTACGAGCAGTACTTC. Its translation: CASSPGGSAYEQYF.

The table lists this clonotype with a count of one. The junction differs from germline at one of its ends, possibly a read error. CDR3 sequence (DNA): TGTGCCAGCAGCCAACGGGCAGGGGGCACTGATACGCAGTATTTT. Translation: CASSQRAGGTDTQYF. The V and J genes are TRBV7-9 and TRBJ2-3, with TRBD1 matching 8 bases. CDR1 SEHNR and CDR2 FQNEAQ come from the germline V gene (reference sequence). The CDR3 contains 15 residues.

The chain combines TRBV11-2 with TRBJ2-7; D gene ambiguous. The CDR3 is 16 amino acids. Per the germline V gene, CDR1 is SGHAT and CDR2 is FQNNGV. Deletions cut 2 bases from V and 4 bases from J, with 18 bases between. CDR3: CASSLSGNPLPYEQYF. The DNA for the CDR3 is TGTGCCAGCAGCTTATCTGGGAACCCACTACCTTACGAGCAGTACTTC.

V and J are TRBV9 and TRBJ2-1, with D perhaps TRBD2 (7 bases). The DNA matches TRBJ2-7 better at its end, which makes the J call doubtful. The CDR3 consists of 14 residues. Germline CDR1 is SGDLS and CDR2 is YYNGEE. DNA for the CDR3: TGTGCCAGCAGCCCCGCGGGGGCCGCCTACGAGCAGTACTTC. It translates to CASSPAGAAYEQYF.

The chain carries TRBV7-2 and TRBJ1-5; D is unclear. The CDR3 runs to 13 residues. Germline CDR1 reads SGHTA; CDR2 reads FQGNSA. V was trimmed by 1 base and J by 10 bases, leaving 11 bases between them. CDR3 sequence: CASSLGRLGPQHF. The CDR3 nucleotides are TGTGCCAGCAGCTTAGGGAGACTCGGTCCCCAGCATTTT.

The chain employs TRBV18 and TRBJ1-3, with a weak D call TRBD1 (6 bases). CDR3 size: 16 residues. Trimming shortened V by 5 bases and J by 0 bases, and 14 bases separated the two germline ends. Germline assignment: CDR1 KGHSH and CDR2 LQKENI. The CDR3: CASSIGTTSSGNTIYF. CDR3 DNA sequence: TGTGCCAGCTCAATCGGGACAACGAGCTCTGGAAACACCATATATTTT.

The table lists this clonotype with a count of one. V usage is TRBV7-9 and J usage is TRBJ2-1; D may correspond to TRBD1 or TRBD2 (5 bases each). V was pared by 11 bases and J by 5 bases, with 19 bases between. Per the germline V gene, CDR1 is SEHNR and CDR2 is FQNEAQ (reference sequence). The CDR3 covers 14 residues. CDR3: CAGRRSGINNEQFF. CDR3 DNA: TGTGCCGGCCGGAGGTCAGGGATCAACAATGAGCAGTTCTTC.

The chain joins TRBV5-1 to TRBJ1-2, with 7 bases lining up with TRBD1. The CDR3 is 14 amino acids. The ends lost 4 bases at V and 8 bases at J; junction bases unmatched: 11. CDR1 and CDR2 from the germline V gene are SGHRS and YFSETQ. CDR3 protein: CASSSQGVAQGYTF. The DNA of the CDR3 is TGCGCCAGCAGCAGCCAGGGGGTCGCGCAAGGCTACACCTTC.

Here the CDR3 DNA reads TGTGCCACCAGTGGACCTGGACAGGGGGGCGCCTACGAGCAGTACTTC. Protein sequence: CATSGPGQGGAYEQYF. This sequence joins TRBV24-1 and TRBJ2-7, with TRBD1 matching over 10 bases. Losses at the gene ends were 5 bases for V and 2 bases for J; bases not matched to a gene: 8. The CDR3 consists of 16 residues. Germline CDR1 and CDR2: KGHDR and SFDVKD.

This clonotype turned up a few times. The CDR3 reads CASTWGSGRFYEQYF. CDR3 coding DNA: TGTGCCAGCACGTGGGGTAGCGGGAGGTTCTACGAGCAGTACTTC. The V and J genes are TRBV12-3 or TRBV12-4 and TRBJ2-7; 10 bases line up with TRBD2. The CDR3 runs to 15 residues. Losses at the gene ends were 7 bases for V and 3 bases for J; bases not matched to a gene: 9.

This chain connects TRBV7-3 to TRBJ2-1, with 7 bases fitting TRBD1. This CDR3 spans 17 amino acids. Germline V gene data show CDR1 as SGHTA and CDR2 as FQGTGA. V was pared by 0 bases and J by 3 bases, with 8 bases of the junction left unmatched. DNA for the CDR3: TGTGCCAGCAGCTTAACGTTTGACAGGGAAAACTACAATGAGCAGTTCTTC. Protein sequence: CASSLTFDRENYNEQFF. Supplemented by reference TRBV7-3 and TRBJ2-1, the full variable domain reads GAGVSQTPSNKVTEKGKYVELRCDPISGHTALYWYRQSLGQGPEFLIYFQGTGAADDSGLPNDRFFAVRPEGSVSTLKIQRTERGDSAVYLCASSLTFDRENYNEQFFGPGTRLTVL.

Points on this clonotype: This may stem from a read error, because a much larger clone lies one nucleotide away. The chain links TRBV12-3 or TRBV12-4 to TRBJ2-3; D could derive from TRBD1 or TRBD2 (6 bases each). This CDR3 has 16 amino acids. The V end lost 0 bases, the J end lost 3 bases, and 13 bases lay between the germline ends. CDR3 DNA sequence: TGTGCCAGCAGTTTAGCGCGCCGGGGGCGGACAGATACGCAGTATTTT. This codes for CASSLARRGRTDTQYF.

For this clonotype: At one end, the junction sequence differs from germline, possibly due to a read error. The rearrangement uses TRBV12-3 or TRBV12-4 and TRBJ2-7; D remains ambiguous. The CDR3 is made up of 14 amino acids. CDR3 DNA: TGTGCCAGCAGTATAGCAGGAGTCCCCTACGAGCAGTACTTC. It is translated as CASSIAGVPYEQYF.

The V gene is TRBV9, the J gene TRBJ2-3; 9 bases are shared with TRBD1. Germline CDR1 is SGDLS and CDR2 is YYNGEE. The CDR3 has 16 amino acids. The junction had 15 bases not matched to a gene; V was cut back by 5 bases and J by 8 bases. The CDR3 reads CASSQEGTGIIGTQYF. In DNA, the CDR3 is TGTGCCAGCAGTCAGGAGGGGACAGGGATAATTGGTACGCAGTATTTT.

As to this clonotype: This may come from a read error, since a much larger clone is one base off. The chain combines TRBV7-2 with TRBJ2-3; tentatively, D is TRBD1 (5 bases). Germline V gene lookup returns CDR1 SGHTA and CDR2 FQGNSA. The CDR3 runs to 15 residues. The CDR3 sequence: CASSLATVSTGTQYF. The CDR3 coding sequence is TGTGCCAGCAGCTTAGCCACGGTATCCACAGGTACGCAGTATTTT.

This clonotype turned up a few times. The chain employs TRBV9 and TRBJ2-1, with 9 bases fitting TRBD2. The CDR3 is 15 residues long. V lost 0 bases and J lost 2; bases outside the gene matches: 0. Germline CDR1 and CDR2: SGDLS and YYNGEE. The CDR3 region has the DNA TGTGCCAGCAGCGTAGTAGCGGGAGCCTACAATGAGCAGTTCTTC. Protein: CASSVVAGAYNEQFF.

The gene calls are TRBV7-3 and TRBJ2-5, with 7 bases aligning to TRBD2. This CDR3 is 13 amino acids long. V lost 3 bases and J lost 5; bases outside the gene matches: 3. Germline loops: CDR1 SGHTA, CDR2 FQGTGA. DNA of the CDR3: TGTGCCAGCAGCTTCCAGGGAGGGGAGACCCAGTACTTC. Residues: CASSFQGGETQYF.

The rearrangement joins TRBV20-1 to TRBJ1-2, with D uncertain. CDR1 DFQATT and CDR2 SNEGSKA come from the germline V gene (reference sequence). This CDR3 is 14 amino acids long. Between the trimmed V and J ends, which lost 1 base and 7 bases, there was a span of 16 bases. CDR3 residues: CSARASGGRVGYTF. The CDR3 bases are TGCAGTGCTAGAGCCTCCGGAGGGAGAGTTGGCTACACCTTC.

The chain couples TRBV4-2 to TRBJ2-1; TRBD1 matches at 7 bases. The CDR3 covers 17 residues. From germline, CDR1 is LGHNA and CDR2 YNFKEQ. V dropped 0 bases and J dropped 0; count of bases not matched to a gene: 5. The CDR3 sequence is CASSQDVGTASYNEQFF. In DNA form, the CDR3 reads TGTGCCAGCAGCCAAGATGTTGGGACAGCCTCCTACAATGAGCAGTTCTTC.

The gene calls are TRBV29-1 and TRBJ1-1; D call uncertain. The CDR3 has 12 residues. CDR1 is SQVTM, CDR2 ANQGSEA, per germline. Trimming cost V 2 bases and J 7 bases, with 11 bases left between them. CDR3 sequence reads: CSVESHDHEAFF. CDR3 nucleotides: TGCAGCGTTGAATCTCATGACCATGAAGCTTTCTTT.